What follows describes a single TCR beta chain. V trimming: 2 bases; J trimming: 0 bases; junction bases outside the gene matches: 2. Per germline, CDR1 GTSNPN and CDR2 SVGIG (reference sequence). This CDR3 is 14 amino acids long. The sample comes from a study of CD8+ T cells in alopecia areata. Reverse transcription of extracted RNA yielded cDNA, which provided the sequencing template. TCRdb's table, derived via immunoSEQ multiplex PCR, lists solely in-frame clones and lacks some. Among some 160,000 clones, less than 75% were seen once, and the ten largest hold approximately 34%. The clonotype originates from a human donor in good health. The specimen sequenced was CD8+ T cells sorted from blood. The chain uses TRBV30 and TRBJ2-7; 9 nucleotides match TRBD1. The CDR3 sequence: CAWSLTGGSYEQYF. The CDR3 DNA is TGTGCCTGGAGTCTGACAGGGGGCTCCTACGAGCAGTACTTC.